The 6 T cell receptor beta chains in this list originate from one sample, sequenced in a study of Tregs in tolerant kidney transplant recipients. Profiling relied on immunoSEQ multiplex PCR, and the TCRdb table lists in-frame clones only, not all of them. This sample has about 94,000 clones; 93% occur once, and the top ten carry 0.35% to 0.55%. The sample was CD4+ T cells from blood, taken before the transplant. The receptor set was obtained from a human donor who received a combined kidney and bone marrow transplant.

This sequence joins TRBV7-3 and TRBJ1-1, with D tentatively TRBD1 (6 bases). This CDR3 contains 13 residues. Trimming took 5 bases from V and 1 from J, leaving 8 bases between them. Per the germline V gene, CDR1 is SGHTA and CDR2 is FQGTGA. CDR3 sequence: CASSEQGNTEAFF. The CDR3 region has the DNA TGTGCCAGCAGCGAACAGGGGAACACTGAAGCTTTCTTT.

This clone has just one count. This chain uses TRBV2 with TRBJ2-5; D might be TRBD1 (6 bases). Germline values: CDR1 SNHLY, CDR2 FYNNEI. There are 14 residues in the CDR3. V dropped 6 bases and J dropped 2 bases, with 13 bases sitting between them. The CDR3: CASSNLQGQETQYF. The CDR3 nucleotides read TGTGCCAGCAGCAACCTACAGGGACAAGAGACCCAGTACTTC.

This chain connects TRBV5-4 to TRBJ2-5; D perhaps matches TRBD1 (6 bases). This CDR3 is 16 amino acids long. The V gene lost 2 bases and the J gene lost 2 bases, with 16 bases spanning the gap. Germline V gene sequence: CDR1 SGHNT, CDR2 YYREEE (reference sequence). This CDR3 is CASSLTTGTRQETQYF. Written as DNA, the CDR3 is TGTGCCAGCAGCTTAACGACAGGTACTCGTCAAGAGACCCAGTACTTC.

The rearrangement joins TRBV9 to TRBJ2-3; TRBD2 is a possible D gene (6 bases). V lost 0 bases and J lost 6, with 11 bases in between. This CDR3 has 14 residues. Germline V gene data show CDR1 as SGDLS and CDR2 as YYNGEE. This CDR3 is CASSVAYGGDTQYF. The CDR3 region has the DNA TGTGCCAGCAGCGTAGCTTATGGGGGGGATACGCAGTATTTT.

The J gene is TRBJ2-2, the V gene TRBV18; weak D call: TRBD2 (6 bases). The CDR3 loop spans 16 amino acids. From germline, CDR1 is KGHSH and CDR2 LQKENI. Trimming took 1 base from V and 2 from J, leaving 11 bases between them. The CDR3 spells CASSPQASENTGELFF. In nucleotides, the CDR3 is TGTGCCAGCTCACCACAGGCTAGCGAAAACACCGGGGAGCTGTTTTTT.

V gene TRBV11-2 combines with J gene TRBJ2-5; TRBD1 matches 11 bases. The V and J ends lost 4 bases and 1 base, in that order; junction bases with no gene match: 14. Germline values: CDR1 SGHAT, CDR2 FQNNGV. This CDR3 has 19 residues. The CDR3 nucleotides are TGTGCCAGCAGCTACAGAGGGACAGGGGGACCTGGGAGCCAAGAGACCCAGTACTTC. Residues: CASSYRGTGGPGSQETQYF.